This TCR beta chain was obtained from a study of T-cell memory formation after mild COVID-19. TCRdb re-derived calls from the 5' RACE reads in MiXCR, one entry per CDR3 protein. The sample lists around 340,000 distinct CDR3 sequences, 15% occurring once. The study, taken as a whole, reports: Of the contracting clones, CD4+ ones lay mainly in CM and EM, and CD8+ ones in EMRA.

The germline gives CDR1 SGHDT, CDR2 YYEEEE. The CDR3 loop spans 14 amino acids. Trimming left V 0 bases short and J 6 bases short, with 12 bases between. This clonotype came up a few times. Its specificity is unknown. The clonotype comes from a man in his late teens or twenties who had mild COVID-19 (a few samples of this study predate the infection). Cell type and time point are not known. The genes are TRBV5-6 and TRBJ2-5; D not resolved. Sample: PBMCs or a T cell subset sorted from them (not recorded which). The CDR3 protein is CASSLDGQLQTQYF. The CDR3 nucleotides are TGTGCCAGCAGCTTGGACGGCCAGCTACAGACCCAGTACTTC.